The entry below describes one T cell receptor beta chain. Only one base separates this from a far larger clonotype, so it likely reflects a read error. TCRs were amplified for approximately 21 PCR cycles with a constant-region primer and V-primer adapter. MiXCR, run by TCRdb on the reads, gives a single entry per CDR3 protein. The sample lists about 50,000 distinct CDR3 sequences, about 11% occurring once. Per germline, CDR1 SGHRS and CDR2 YFSETQ. V lost 0 bases to trimming and J lost 11 bases, with 20 bases between them. The CDR3 totals 15 residues. This sample is part of a study of low-dose radiotherapy and immunotherapy resistance in tumors. Looking at the study overall: First-strand cDNA relied on TRAV- and TRBV-specific primers spanning alpha and beta chains.

Time point described: before trial treatment. Every donor's regimen consisted of nivolumab, ipilimumab, aspirin, low-dose cyclophosphamide and low-dose radiotherapy. This clonotype was sampled from a female donor with ovarian cancer. The specimen comprised PBMCs, sampled before treatment. The V and J genes are TRBV5-1 and TRBJ2-5; perhaps TRBD1 as D (5 bases). Written as DNA, the CDR3 is TGCGCCAGCAGCTTGGGAAGGGGTTCCTACAATGAGCAGTACTTC. The encoded protein is CASSLGRGSYNEQYF.